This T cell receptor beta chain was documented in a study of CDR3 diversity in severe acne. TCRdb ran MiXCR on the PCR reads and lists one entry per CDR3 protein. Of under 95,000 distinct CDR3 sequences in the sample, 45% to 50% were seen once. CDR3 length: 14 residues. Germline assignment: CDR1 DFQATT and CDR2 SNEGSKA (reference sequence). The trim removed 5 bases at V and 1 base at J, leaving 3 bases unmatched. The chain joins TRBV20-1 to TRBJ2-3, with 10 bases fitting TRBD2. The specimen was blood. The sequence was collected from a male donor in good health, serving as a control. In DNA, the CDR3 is TGCAGTGCTGCTGGACTAGCGGGCACAGATACGCAGTATTTT. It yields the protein CSAAGLAGTDTQYF.